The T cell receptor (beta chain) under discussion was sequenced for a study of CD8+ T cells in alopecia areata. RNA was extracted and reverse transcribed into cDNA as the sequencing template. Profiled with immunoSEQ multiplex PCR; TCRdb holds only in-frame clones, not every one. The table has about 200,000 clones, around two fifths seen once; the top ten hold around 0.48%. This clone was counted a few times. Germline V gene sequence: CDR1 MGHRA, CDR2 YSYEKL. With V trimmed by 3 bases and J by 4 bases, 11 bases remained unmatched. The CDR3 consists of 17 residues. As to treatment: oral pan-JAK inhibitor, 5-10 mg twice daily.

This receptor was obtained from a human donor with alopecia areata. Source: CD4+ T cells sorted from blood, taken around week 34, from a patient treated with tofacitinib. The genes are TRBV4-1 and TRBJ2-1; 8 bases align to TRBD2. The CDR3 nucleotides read TGCGCCAGCAGCCAGGGGCTTAGCGGGAAGAGGTACAATGAGCAGTTCTTC. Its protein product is CASSQGLSGKRYNEQFF.